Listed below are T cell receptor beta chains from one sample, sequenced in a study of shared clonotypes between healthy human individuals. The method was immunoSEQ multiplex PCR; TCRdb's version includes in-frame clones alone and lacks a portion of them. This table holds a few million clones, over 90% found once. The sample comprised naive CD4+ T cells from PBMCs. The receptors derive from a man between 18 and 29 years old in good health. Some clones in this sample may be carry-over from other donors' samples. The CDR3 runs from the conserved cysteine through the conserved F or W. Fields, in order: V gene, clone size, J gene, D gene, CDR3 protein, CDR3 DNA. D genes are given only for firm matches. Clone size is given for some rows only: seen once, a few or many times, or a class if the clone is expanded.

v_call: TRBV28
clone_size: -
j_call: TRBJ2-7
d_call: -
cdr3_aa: CASSLTGPTTYEQYF
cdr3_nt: TGTGCCAGCAGTTTAACAGGACCAACAACCTACGAGCAGTACTTC

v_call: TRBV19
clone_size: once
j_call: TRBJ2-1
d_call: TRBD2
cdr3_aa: CARGEDRRLADSYNEQFF
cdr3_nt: TGTGCCAGAGGCGAGGACAGACGACTAGCGGACTCCTACAATGAGCAGTTCTTC

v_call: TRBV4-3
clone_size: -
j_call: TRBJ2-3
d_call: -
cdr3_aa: CASSQDRTTDTQYF
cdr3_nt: TGCGCCAGCAGCCAAGACAGGACGACAGATACGCAGTATTTT

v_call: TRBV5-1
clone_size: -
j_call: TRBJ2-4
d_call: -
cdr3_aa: CASSLVGFRAKNIQYF
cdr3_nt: TGCGCCAGCAGCTTGGTTGGGTTTCGGGCCAAAAACATTCAGTACTTC

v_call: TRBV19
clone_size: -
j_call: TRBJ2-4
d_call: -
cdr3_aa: CASRPTLEYDIQYF
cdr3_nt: TGTGCCAGTAGGCCCACATTGGAGTACGACATTCAGTACTTC

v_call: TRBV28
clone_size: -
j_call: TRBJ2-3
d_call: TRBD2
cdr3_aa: CASRTGLGAYTQYF
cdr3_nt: TGTGCCAGCAGGACGGGACTAGGTGCATATACGCAGTATTTT

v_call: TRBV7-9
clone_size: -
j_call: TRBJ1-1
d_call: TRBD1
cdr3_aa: CASSVQGYTEAFF
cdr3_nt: TGTGCCAGCAGCGTACAGGGGTACACTGAAGCTTTCTTT

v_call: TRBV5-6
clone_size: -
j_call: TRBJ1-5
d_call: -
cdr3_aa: CASSLRGSSNQPQHF
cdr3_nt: TGTGCCAGCAGCTTGAGGGGCTCTAGCAATCAGCCCCAGCATTTT

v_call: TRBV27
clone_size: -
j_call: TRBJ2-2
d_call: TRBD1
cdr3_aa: CASIPTTGGRVTGELFF
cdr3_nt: TGTGCCAGCATACCTACGACAGGGGGCAGAGTCACCGGGGAGCTGTTTTTT

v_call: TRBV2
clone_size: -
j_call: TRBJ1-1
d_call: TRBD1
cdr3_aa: CANSTGGPEAFF
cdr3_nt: TGTGCCAACTCGACAGGGGGCCCTGAAGCTTTCTTT

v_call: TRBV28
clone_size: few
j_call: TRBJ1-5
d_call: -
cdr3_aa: CAGRGSNQPQHF
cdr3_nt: TGTGCCGGCCGGGGGAGCAATCAGCCCCAGCATTTT

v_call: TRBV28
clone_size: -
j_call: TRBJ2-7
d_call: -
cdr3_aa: CASSFLGLEQYF
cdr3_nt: TGTGCCAGCAGTTTCTTGGGGCTCGAGCAGTACTTC

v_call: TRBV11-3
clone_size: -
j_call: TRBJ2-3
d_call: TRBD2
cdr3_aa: CASSSAGPGAGRDTQYF
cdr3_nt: TGTGCCAGCAGCTCCGCCGGTCCTGGAGCGGGACGTGATACGCAGTATTTT

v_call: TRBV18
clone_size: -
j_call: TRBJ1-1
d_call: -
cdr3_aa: CASSQGREYEAFF
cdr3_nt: TGTGCCAGCTCACAGGGCAGGGAGTATGAAGCTTTCTTT

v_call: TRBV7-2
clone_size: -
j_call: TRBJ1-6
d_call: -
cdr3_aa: CASSLESGLGSPLHF
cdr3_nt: TGTGCCAGCAGCTTAGAATCCGGGCTGGGGTCACCCCTCCACTTT

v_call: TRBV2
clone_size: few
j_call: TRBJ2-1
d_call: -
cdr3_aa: CASRKEADTYNEQFF
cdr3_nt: TGTGCCAGCAGGAAGGAAGCGGACACGTACAATGAGCAGTTCTTC

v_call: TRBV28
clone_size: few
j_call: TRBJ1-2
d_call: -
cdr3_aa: CASSSQDRYGYTF
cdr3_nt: TGTGCCAGCAGTTCCCAGGACCGTTATGGCTACACCTTC

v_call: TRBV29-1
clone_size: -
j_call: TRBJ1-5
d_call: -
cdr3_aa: CSVEDAVKEESNQPQHF
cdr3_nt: TGCAGCGTTGAAGATGCGGTGAAGGAGGAAAGCAATCAGCCCCAGCATTTT

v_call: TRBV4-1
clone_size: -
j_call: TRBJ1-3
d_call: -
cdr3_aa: CASSQGWQGKAGNTIYF
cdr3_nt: TGCGCCAGCAGCCAAGGTTGGCAGGGGAAGGCTGGAAACACCATATATTTT

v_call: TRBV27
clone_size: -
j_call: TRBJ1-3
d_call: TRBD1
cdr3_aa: CASRQTGVGNTIYF
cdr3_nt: TGTGCCAGCAGACAGACAGGGGTTGGAAACACCATATATTTT

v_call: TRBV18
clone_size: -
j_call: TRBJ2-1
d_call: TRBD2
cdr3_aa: CASSPVRLAGKNEQFF
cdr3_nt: TGTGCCAGCTCGCCGGTTAGGCTAGCGGGAAAGAATGAGCAGTTCTTC

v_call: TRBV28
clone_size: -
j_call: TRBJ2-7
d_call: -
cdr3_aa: CASSISVREQYF
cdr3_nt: TGTGCCAGCAGTATTAGCGTCCGCGAGCAGTACTTC

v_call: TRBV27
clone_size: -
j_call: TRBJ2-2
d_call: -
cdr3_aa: CASRNLGDTGELFF
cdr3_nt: TGTGCCAGCAGAAATCTCGGGGACACCGGGGAGCTGTTTTTT

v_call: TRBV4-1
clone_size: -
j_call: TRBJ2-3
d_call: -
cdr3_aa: CASSQDGLFTDTQYF
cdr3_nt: TGCGCCAGCAGCCAAGACGGCCTTTTCACAGATACGCAGTATTTT

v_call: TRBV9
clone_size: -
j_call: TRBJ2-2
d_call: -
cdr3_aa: CASSVEWHTGELFF
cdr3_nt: TGTGCCAGCAGCGTAGAGTGGCACACCGGGGAGCTGTTTTTT

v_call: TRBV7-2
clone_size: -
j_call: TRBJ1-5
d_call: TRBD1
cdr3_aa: CASSPGGTRSYSNQPQHF
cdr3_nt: TGTGCCAGCAGTCCAGGGGGGACCCGATCCTATAGCAATCAGCCCCAGCATTTT

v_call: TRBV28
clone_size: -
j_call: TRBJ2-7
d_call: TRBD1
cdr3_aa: CASSPLRKDRSVHEQYF
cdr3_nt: TGTGCCAGCAGCCCCCTACGGAAGGACAGGTCTGTCCACGAGCAGTACTTC

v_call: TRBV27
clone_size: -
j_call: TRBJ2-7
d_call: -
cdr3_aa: CASSPHLEGSIYEQYF
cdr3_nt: TGTGCCAGCAGTCCCCATCTAGAGGGAAGCATATACGAGCAGTACTTC

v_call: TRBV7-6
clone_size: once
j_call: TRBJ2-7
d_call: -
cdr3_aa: CASSKTRESEQYF
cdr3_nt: TGTGCCAGCAGCAAGACCCGGGAGTCCGAGCAGTACTTC

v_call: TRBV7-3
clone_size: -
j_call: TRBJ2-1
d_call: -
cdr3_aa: CASSLTVLGTEQFF
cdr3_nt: TGTGCCAGCAGCTTAACTGTTCTGGGTACTGAGCAGTTCTTC

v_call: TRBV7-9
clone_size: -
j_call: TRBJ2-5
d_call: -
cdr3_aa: CASSRDNQETQYF
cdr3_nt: TGTGCCAGCAGCCGTGACAATCAAGAGACCCAGTACTTC

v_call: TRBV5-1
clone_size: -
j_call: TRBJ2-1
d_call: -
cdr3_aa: CASSFPTGALGNEQFF
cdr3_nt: TGCGCCAGCAGCTTTCCAACGGGAGCGTTGGGGAATGAGCAGTTCTTC

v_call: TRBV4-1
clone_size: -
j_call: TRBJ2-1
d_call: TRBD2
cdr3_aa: CASSPSRGVEQFF
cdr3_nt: TGCGCCAGCAGCCCAAGCCGGGGGGTTGAGCAGTTCTTC

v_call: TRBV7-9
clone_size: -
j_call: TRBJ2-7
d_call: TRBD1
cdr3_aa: CASSSTGGEQYF
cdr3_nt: TGTGCCAGCAGTTCCACAGGGGGAGAGCAGTACTTC

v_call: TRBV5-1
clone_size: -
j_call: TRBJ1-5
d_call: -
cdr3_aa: CASSLAAGTNQPQHF
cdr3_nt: TGCGCCAGCAGCTTGGCCGCAGGGACCAATCAGCCCCAGCATTTT

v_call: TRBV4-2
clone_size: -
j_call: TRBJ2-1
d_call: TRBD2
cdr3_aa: CASSQGYSRTSGIYNEQFF
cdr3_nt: TGTGCCAGCAGCCAAGGGTACTCGAGGACTAGCGGGATCTACAATGAGCAGTTCTTC

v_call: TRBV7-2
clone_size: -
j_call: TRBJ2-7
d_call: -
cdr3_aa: CASSLVRQGEQYF
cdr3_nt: TGTGCCAGCAGCTTAGTTCGGCAGGGCGAGCAGTACTTC

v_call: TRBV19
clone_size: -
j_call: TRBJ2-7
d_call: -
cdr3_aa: CASSIGITYEQYF
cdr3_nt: TGTGCCAGTAGTATAGGGATTACTTACGAGCAGTACTTC

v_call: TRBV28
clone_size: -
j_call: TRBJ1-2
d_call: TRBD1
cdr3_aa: CASRIDRVDGYTF
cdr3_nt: TGTGCCAGCAGAATAGACAGGGTCGATGGCTACACCTTC